The TCR beta chain under discussion was sequenced for a study of cytomegalovirus exposure and HLA in healthy donors. PCR amplification relied on 60 Vbeta primers (plus 13 Jbeta primers). The protocol was immunoSEQ multiplex PCR, while the TCRdb copy is restricted to in-frame clones and leaves out a portion. The sample consists of about 180,000 clones, around 80% of them appearing once. Study results and caveats: Researchers reported in a later analysis that common viral pathogens appeared linked to several top clusters. Exclusion as indistinguishable affected some V segments, including TRBV6-2 and TRBV6-3.

As regards this clone: As yet, its antigen is unknown.

This CDR3 comprises 13 residues. J lost 3 bases, V lost 8 bases, and 7 bases had no gene match. Sequencing was performed on PBMCs. This TCR was sampled from a girl aged 10-17 years in good health and CMV-seropositive. The rearrangement joins TRBV6-7 to TRBJ2-7, with 7 positions matching TRBD1. TRBV6-7 is an open reading frame, and its role is uncertain. The CDR3 DNA reads TGTGCCAGCTCAGGCCGGGACAGCTACGAGCAGTACTTC. As protein: CASSGRDSYEQYF.